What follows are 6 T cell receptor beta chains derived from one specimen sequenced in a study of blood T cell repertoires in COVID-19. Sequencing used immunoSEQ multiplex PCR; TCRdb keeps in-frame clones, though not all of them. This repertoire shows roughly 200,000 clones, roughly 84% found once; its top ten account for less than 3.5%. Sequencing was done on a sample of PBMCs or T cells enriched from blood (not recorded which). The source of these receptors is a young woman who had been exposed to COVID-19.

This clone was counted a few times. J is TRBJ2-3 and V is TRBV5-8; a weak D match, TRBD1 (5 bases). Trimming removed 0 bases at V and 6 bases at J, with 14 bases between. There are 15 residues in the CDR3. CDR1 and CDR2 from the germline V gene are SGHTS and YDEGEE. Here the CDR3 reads CASSLGGETGDTQYF. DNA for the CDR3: TGTGCCAGCAGCTTGGGGGGCGAGACGGGCGATACGCAGTATTTT.

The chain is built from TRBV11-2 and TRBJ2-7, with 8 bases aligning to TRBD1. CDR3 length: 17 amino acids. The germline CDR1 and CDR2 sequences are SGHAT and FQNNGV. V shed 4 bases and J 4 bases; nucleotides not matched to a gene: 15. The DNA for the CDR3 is TGTGCCAGCAGCTACAGTTCAGGACAGGGAAGAGGATACGAGCAGTACTTC. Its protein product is CASSYSSGQGRGYEQYF.

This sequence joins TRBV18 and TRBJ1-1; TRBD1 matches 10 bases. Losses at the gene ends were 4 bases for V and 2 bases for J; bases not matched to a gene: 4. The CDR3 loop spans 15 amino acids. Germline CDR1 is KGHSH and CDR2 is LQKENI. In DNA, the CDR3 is TGTGCCAGCTCACAAGACAGGGGGCGAAACACTGAAGCTTTCTTT. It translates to CASSQDRGRNTEAFF.

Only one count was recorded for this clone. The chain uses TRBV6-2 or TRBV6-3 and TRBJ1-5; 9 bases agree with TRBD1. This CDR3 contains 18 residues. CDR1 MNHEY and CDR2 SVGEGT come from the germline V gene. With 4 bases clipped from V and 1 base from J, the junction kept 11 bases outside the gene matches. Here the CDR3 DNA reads TGTGCCAGCAGTTTGCCCGGGACAGGGATCGCGAGCAATCAGCCCCAGCATTTT. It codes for CASSLPGTGIASNQPQHF.

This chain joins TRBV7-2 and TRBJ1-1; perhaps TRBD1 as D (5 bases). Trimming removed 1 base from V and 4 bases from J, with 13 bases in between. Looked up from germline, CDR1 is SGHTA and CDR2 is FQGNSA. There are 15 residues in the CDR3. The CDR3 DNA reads TGTGCCAGCAGCTTAGGGTTGGGGGGGAGCACTGAAGCTTTCTTT. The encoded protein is CASSLGLGGSTEAFF.

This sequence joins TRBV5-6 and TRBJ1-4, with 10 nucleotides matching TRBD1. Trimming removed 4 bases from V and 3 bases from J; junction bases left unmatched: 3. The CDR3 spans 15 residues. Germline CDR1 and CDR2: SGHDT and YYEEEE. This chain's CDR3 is CASSRQGAANEKLFF. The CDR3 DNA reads TGTGCCAGCAGCCGACAGGGGGCGGCTAATGAAAAACTGTTTTTT.